This TCR beta chain is from a study of T cell responses to AZD1222 COVID-19 vaccine. The study, taken as a whole, reports: The repertoires were collected only after the peak T cell response. Donors were mostly white British, more females; clonal diversity possibly underestimated.

The CDR3 consists of 13 residues. V lost 2 bases and J lost 1, with 5 bases in between. Germline V gene sequence: CDR1 LGHDT, CDR2 YNNKEL (reference sequence). Here immunoSEQ multiplex PCR was the method, and the copy in TCRdb shows in-frame clones only, minus some. The sample lists more than 65,000 clones, about 90% seen once, with around 7.7% in the top ten. The table lists this clone with a few counts. Its antigen is as yet unknown. The rearrangement joins TRBV3-1 (or the pseudogene TRBV3-2) to TRBJ1-1; unclear D gene. The sequencing here drew on peripheral blood, taken on day 0 of AZD1222 vaccination. This sequence was found in an adult in good health. CDR3 nucleotide sequence: TGTGCCAGCAGCCAACATCCGAACACTGAAGCTTTCTTT. Translating gives CASSQHPNTEAFF.